This T cell receptor beta chain was documented in a study of long-term antiretroviral therapy in people with HIV (dated by TCRdb to about 2022). As for the study more broadly: The earliest samples were collected about a decade before the 2015 WHO recommendation for immediate ART, when ART was typically delayed until CD4 counts fell. This retrospective serial study examined whether starting ART and sustained HIV suppression were associated with changes in the composition and diversity of the TRB repertoire in peripheral blood. From 25 to 30 adults with confirmed HIV infection, the cohort provided some 200 cryopreserved PBMC samples, gathered serially across a mean of approximately six years (range 1-12). Of the 30 participants with HIV, fewer than twelve were female. Test extractions of a monoclonal T-cell line alongside some 36 polyclonal samples showed no cross-contamination during QIAcube processing.

V gives up 8 bases and J gives up 1 base, and the segment between their germline ends measures 14 bases. Reading from cysteine to phenylalanine, the CDR3 counts 14 amino acids. The only DNA kept is the CDR3, 42 bases in frame from the first base. Per the germline V gene, MDHEN is the CDR1 and SYDVKM is the CDR2. The immunoSEQ hsTCRB v3.0 assay was used at survey level resolution for TRB variable region sequencing. TRB sequencing targeted a depth of about 40,000-55,000 T-cell genomes per sample. TRB libraries were pooled and sequenced on an Illumina MiSeq using a v3 150-cycle kit. From the authors' description of their analysis: Analysis of repertoires was carried out in R inside a reproducible Nextflow workflow spanning QC, data transformation and analysis. LymphoSeq2, an R package for exploring AIRR-Seq data, was used to implement the custom analyses. A handful of samples that produced fewer than 5000 total TRB sequences were removed, so some 190 HIV repertoires were analyzed. Among the 180 to 200 retained HIV repertoires, 59 were collected before ART initiation and roughly 130 after ART initiation. Each repertoire was downsampled to 5000 TRB nucleotide sequences, and summary statistics were averaged across 100 downsampling iterations. The analysis kept only TRB sequences whose CDR3 regions were at least seven amino acids long. Diversity was measured with a Shannon entropy-derived clonality score and the Gini coefficient. In repertoire networks, the top 5000 CDR3 amino acid sequences were linked whenever an edit distance of one separated two sequences. Antigen specificity groups and MHC restriction were predicted for TRB CDR3 amino acid sequences with GLIPH2. CDR3 amino acid sequences were matched against VDJdb and McPAS-TCR to flag known CMV, EBV, HIV or tissue antigen associations. Pre-ART, post-ART and control groups were compared with Wilcoxon signed-rank tests and Holm-Bonferroni correction. The source is immuneACCESS, and TCRdb retained only in-frame sequences with V and J called. Part of the clones is not carried over; for the studies checked, unresolved V genes explain less than half of this, and the remainder is unexplained. That table furnishes V, J and clone size, whereas the DNA furnished D and trimming. A total of around 26,000 clones appear in this sample, about 88% of them only once. Of the sample, 4% to 5.5% is held by the ten largest clones.

The research as a whole found: ART initiation was associated with a significant increase in TRB diversity, but diversity stayed significantly below transplant donor controls even after long-term ART. Expanded TRB clones identified before ART initiation dominated the repertoire at all time points, although this dominance fluctuated and declined in many PLHIV after ART. The samples were dated from about 2004 to 2018, and the ART regimens that were used may be less effective than current ART regimens. Unsorted PBMC were profiled instead of sorted CD4+ and CD8+ T cells because pre-ART samples had limited cell numbers. No data were available on ART adherence, viral resistance or therapy changes, limiting inferences about post-ART repertoire changes. HIV repertoires had narrower CDR3 length ranges than controls, and the network structure suggested an antigen-experienced repertoire that shifted only slightly toward naive after ART. Because PBMC availability was limited, only the TCR beta chain was sequenced, with no alpha chain pairing.

Participants were included only if at least one PBMC sample before ART initiation and at least two post-ART samples were available. Treatment was received in the United States of America by all participants with HIV. Before DNA extraction, cryopreserved samples containing about 0.9-11 million PBMC were thawed and washed. At the time of the earliest PBMC sample, participants with HIV were aged between about 23 and 54 years. Each participant contributed PBMC samples from 1-4 timepoints before ART initiation and 2-8 timepoints after ART initiation, with a median of 7 samples. Serial HIV viral load, CD4+ T-cell count, ART history and demographic data were obtained for every participant. Genomic DNA was extracted from unsorted PBMC with a Qiagen kit on a QIAcube, with processing performed in batches of 12 samples. Remarks on this clone: The target of this receptor is not known. There are no base qualities to consult, and no much larger clone falls within one base.

The specimen comprised unsorted PBMCs, sampled roughly 2.7 years after starting antiretroviral therapy. Recombination connected TRBV28 to TRBJ1-2; the D segment could be TRBD1, given 6 matching bases. The TCR was taken from a man between 35 and 55 years old with HIV. The CDR3 in this case is CASGETGSNYGYTF. In nucleotide form, the sequence is TGTGCCAGCGGTGAAACAGGGAGTAACTATGGCTACACCTTC.